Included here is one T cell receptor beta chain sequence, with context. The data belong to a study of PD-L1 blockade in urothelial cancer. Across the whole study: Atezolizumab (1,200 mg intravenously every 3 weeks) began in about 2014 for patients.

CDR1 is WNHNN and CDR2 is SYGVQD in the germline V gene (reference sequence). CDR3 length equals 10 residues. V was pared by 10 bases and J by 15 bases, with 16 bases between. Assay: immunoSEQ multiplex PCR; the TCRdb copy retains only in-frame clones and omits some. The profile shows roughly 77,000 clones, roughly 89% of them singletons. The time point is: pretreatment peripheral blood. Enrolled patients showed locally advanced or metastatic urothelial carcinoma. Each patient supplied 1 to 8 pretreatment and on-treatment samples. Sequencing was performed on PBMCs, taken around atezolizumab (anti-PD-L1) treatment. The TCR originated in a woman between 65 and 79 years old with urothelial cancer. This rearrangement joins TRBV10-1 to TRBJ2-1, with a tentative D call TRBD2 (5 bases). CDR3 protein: CATGILAWFF. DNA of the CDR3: TGCGCCACCGGGATATTGGCTTGGTTCTTC.